Each of the 18 T cell receptor beta chains below was sequenced from the same sample in a study of CD8 T cells in ankylosing spondylitis. Study-wide findings and caveats: Within ankylosing spondylitis blood, a TCR beta motif made up of eight or nine highly homologous variants appeared to be characteristic.

These TCRs are of unknown antigen specificity. TCRdb reanalysed the 5' RACE reads using MiXCR and keeps one entry per CDR3 protein. The data show 390,000 or so distinct CDR3 sequences, with around 24% seen just once and about 15% held by the top ten. The specimen sequenced was blood, either unsorted or a sorted T cell fraction (not recorded which). These receptors all stem from a male donor with ankylosing spondylitis.

This clonotype turned up a few times. The J gene is TRBJ2-6, the V gene TRBV5-1, with D possibly TRBD2 on 5 matching bases. This CDR3 has 16 amino acids. Germline loops: CDR1 SGHRS, CDR2 YFSETQ. The ends were cut back, 0 bases at V and 0 bases at J, with 7 bases in the middle. The CDR3 region is CASSLAGSSGANVLTF. CDR3 coding DNA: TGCGCCAGCAGCTTGGCGGGGAGCTCTGGGGCCAACGTCCTGACTTTC.

This chain connects TRBV7-2 to TRBJ2-1; TRBD2 agrees at 9 bases. Trimming cost V 5 bases and J 11 bases; bases outside gene matches: 7. The germline CDR1 and CDR2 sequences are SGHTA and FQGNSA. The CDR3 consists of 13 residues. CDR3 sequence: CASSKLREGKQFF. The CDR3 DNA reads TGTGCCAGCAGCAAGCTGCGGGAGGGCAAGCAGTTCTTC.

This clonotype was recorded a few times. The rearrangement links TRBV7-9 to TRBJ2-1; 11 positions match TRBD2. The CDR3 loop spans 15 amino acids. The trim removed 5 bases at V and 10 bases at J, leaving 10 bases unmatched. The germline V gene has CDR1 SEHNR and CDR2 FQNEAQ (reference sequence). The chain's CDR3 is CASSSRLAGQGEQFF. The CDR3 coding sequence is TGTGCCAGCAGCAGTCGACTAGCGGGGCAAGGGGAGCAGTTCTTC.

V and J are TRBV20-1 and TRBJ1-5, with a weak D call TRBD1 (6 bases). With 6 bases removed from V and 3 bases from J, the gap between germline ends came to 9 bases. The CDR3 has 12 residues. Germline V CDR1 and CDR2: DFQATT, SNEGSKA (reference sequence). The CDR3 spells CSARTANQPQHF. The CDR3 bases are TGCAGTGCCAGGACAGCCAATCAGCCCCAGCATTTT.

This clonotype was counted only a few times. The chain links TRBV2 to TRBJ2-7; D is perhaps TRBD2 (5 bases). Germline-derived CDR1 and CDR2 are SNHLY and FYNNEI. V was cut by 7 bases and J by 6 bases, with 10 bases left in between. The length of the CDR3 is 11 residues. CDR3 amino acids: CASTEGSEQYF. In DNA form, the CDR3 reads TGTGCCAGCACCGAGGGCTCCGAGCAGTACTTC.

The V call is TRBV24-1, the J call TRBJ2-3; D is ambiguous. Trimming removed 2 bases from V and 4 bases from J, with 15 bases in between. In germline, CDR1 is KGHDR, CDR2 SFDVKD. This CDR3 has 16 amino acids. CDR3 sequence reads: CATSDWSVRYSDTQYF. CDR3 coding DNA: TGTGCCACCAGTGATTGGTCAGTCCGTTACTCAGATACGCAGTATTTT.

The V call is TRBV6-5, the J call TRBJ1-1; D perhaps matches TRBD1 (5 bases). V was clipped by 1 base and J by 2 bases, with 11 bases between them. The CDR3 is made up of 15 amino acids. Germline assignment: CDR1 MNHEY and CDR2 SVGAGI. The CDR3 sequence is CASSYFSGANTEAFF. In DNA form, the CDR3 reads TGTGCCAGCAGTTACTTCTCCGGGGCCAACACTGAAGCTTTCTTT.

This clonotype appeared a few times. The V gene is TRBV9, the J gene TRBJ2-7; TRBD1 is a possible D gene (5 bases). Germline loops: CDR1 SGDLS, CDR2 YYNGEE. V was pared by 4 bases and J by 0 bases, with 14 bases between. CDR3 length: 15 residues. CDR3 amino acids: CASSPYLTGSYEQYF. In nucleotides, the CDR3 is TGTGCCAGCAGCCCGTACCTCACAGGCTCCTACGAGCAGTACTTC.

This clonotype showed up just a few times. The V and J genes are TRBV3-1 and TRBJ2-7; D call uncertain. Germline CDR1 reads LGHDT; CDR2 reads YNNKEL (reference sequence). The CDR3 runs to 14 residues. V was pared by 1 base and J by 4 bases, with 11 bases between. CDR3 DNA: TGTGCCAGCAGCCAAGGGTCCCGCATTTACGAGCAGTACTTC. The encoded protein is CASSQGSRIYEQYF.

This clonotype was counted only a few times. The genes are TRBV20-1 and TRBJ2-7; 10 nucleotides align to TRBD1. Germline V gene lookup returns CDR1 DFQATT and CDR2 SNEGSKA (reference sequence). The CDR3 spans 12 residues. Losses at the gene ends were 5 bases for V and 7 bases for J; bases not matched to a gene: 5. The CDR3 protein is CSAPGQGWEQYF. CDR3 nucleotide sequence: TGCAGTGCTCCGGGACAGGGGTGGGAGCAGTACTTC.

This clonotype was recorded a few times. The V call is TRBV5-1, the J call TRBJ1-5, with 8 bases lining up with TRBD1. The trim removed 4 bases at V and 4 bases at J, leaving 13 bases unmatched. The CDR3 spans 17 residues. The germline CDR1 and CDR2 sequences are SGHRS and YFSETQ. The DNA of the CDR3 is TGCGCCAGCAGCGATCCTGGACAGGGCCTGACAAATCAGCCCCAGCATTTT. Its protein is CASSDPGQGLTNQPQHF.

V and J are TRBV7-3 and TRBJ2-3, with D hard to call. The CDR3 runs 15 residues. V lost 1 base to trimming and J lost 4 bases, with 12 bases between them. Per germline, CDR1 SGHTA and CDR2 FQGTGA. In nucleotides, the CDR3 is TGTGCCAGCAGCTTAAGTGCCGGGTGGCCAGATACGCAGTATTTT. This codes for CASSLSAGWPDTQYF.

This clonotype was seen a handful of times. The chain employs TRBV25-1 and TRBJ1-6, with TRBD1 as a possible D gene (6 bases). The V and J ends lost 6 bases and 5 bases respectively, with 11 bases between them. CDR1 is MGHDK and CDR2 is SYGVNS in the germline V gene. CDR3 length: 14 residues. For the CDR3, the DNA is TGTGCCAGCAGCCGTCAGGGGCATAATTCACCCCTCCACTTT. Translated: CASSRQGHNSPLHF.

This clonotype appeared a few times. V and J are TRBV7-2 and TRBJ1-5; D remains ambiguous. The CDR3 is 14 amino acids. Germline lookup yields CDR1 SGHTA and CDR2 FQGNSA. The germline V and J ends were trimmed by 4 bases and 2 bases, with 9 bases remaining between them. The CDR3 here is CASSYVIGNQPQHF. DNA for the CDR3: TGTGCCAGCAGCTACGTGATTGGCAATCAGCCCCAGCATTTT.

V usage is TRBV12-3 or TRBV12-4 and J usage is TRBJ2-1; 7 nucleotides line up with TRBD2. This CDR3 has 14 amino acids. V shed 6 bases and J 3 bases; nucleotides not matched to a gene: 5. CDR3 sequence reads: CASSQAGFYNEQFF. Written as DNA, the CDR3 is TGTGCCAGCAGCCAAGCGGGATTCTACAATGAGCAGTTCTTC.

The chain recombines TRBV5-4 with TRBJ2-7, with D possibly being TRBD1 (5 bases). V was clipped by 2 bases and J by 6 bases, with 12 bases between them. The CDR3 has 13 residues. In germline, CDR1 is SGHNT, CDR2 YYREEE (reference sequence). The CDR3 sequence: CASSLGQGFEQYF. The CDR3 region has the DNA TGTGCCAGCAGCTTAGGACAAGGCTTCGAGCAGTACTTC.

The chain carries TRBV6-5 and TRBJ2-6, with 10 bases that match TRBD1. Germline CDR1 and CDR2: MNHEY and SVGAGI. CDR3 length: 18 residues. J was trimmed by 3 bases and V by 2 bases; bases with no gene match: 7. This chain's CDR3 is CASSYVGQGTRGANVLTF. CDR3 DNA sequence: TGTGCCAGCAGTTACGTGGGACAGGGGACTCGTGGGGCCAACGTCCTGACTTTC.

V usage is TRBV6-1 and J usage is TRBJ1-2, with D maybe TRBD1 (5 bases). There are 14 residues in the CDR3. The germline V gene has CDR1 MNHNS and CDR2 SASEGT. V was pared by 7 bases and J by 2 bases, with 14 bases between. CDR3 DNA sequence: TGTGCCAGCAAGGGGCAGGTTCTAAACTATGGCTACACCTTC. Protein product: CASKGQVLNYGYTF.